This T cell receptor beta chain stems from a study of cytomegalovirus exposure and HLA in healthy donors. Germline values: CDR1 SGHRS, CDR2 YFSETQ. V was pared by 4 bases and J by 1 base, with 15 bases between. The CDR3 is made up of 16 amino acids. Vbeta (60) and Jbeta (13) primers were used in the PCR. Method: immunoSEQ multiplex PCR; TCRdb's copy keeps in-frame clones and lacks some. The repertoire holds about 140,000 clones, 60% to 80% seen once, with around 2% in the top ten. As regards this clone: Its target is unknown.

Study outcomes and limitations: Exclusion as indistinguishable affected some V segments, including TRBV6-2 and TRBV6-3. Later analysis suggested links between common viral pathogens and several top significant clusters. The authors listed roughly 150 TCR beta chains as cytomegalovirus-associated.

The rearrangement uses TRBV5-1 and TRBJ2-1, with D tentatively TRBD1 (5 bases). The clonotype was recovered from a man aged 25 to 40 in good health and CMV-seronegative. The sample taken for sequencing was PBMCs. The CDR3 DNA follows: TGCGCCAGCAGCATCTTAAGTGGGGCATCCTACAATGAGCAGTTCTTC. Protein sequence: CASSILSGASYNEQFF.